These 15 T cell receptor beta chains originate from one sample sequenced in a study of CD8 T cells in Susac syndrome. RNA, at about 0.5 to 1 ug, was reverse transcribed with random hexamers. TCRdb re-called the immunoSEQ multiplex PCR reads through MiXCR, storing one row per CDR3 protein. The top ten hold around 0.2% of the sample, which has about 130,000 distinct CDR3 sequences, approximately 96% seen once. Specimen: CD8+ T cells from PBMCs. Every receptor here comes from a human donor with Susac syndrome.

V and J are TRBV19 and TRBJ2-4, with 10 positions matching TRBD1. The CDR3 is made up of 15 amino acids. Germline loops: CDR1 LNHDA, CDR2 SQIVND (reference sequence). The ends lost 4 bases at V and 8 bases at J; junction bases unmatched: 8. CDR3 amino acids: CASSTPDRGADIQYF. The CDR3 DNA follows: TGTGCCAGTAGTACCCCGGACAGGGGGGCCGACATTCAGTACTTC.

The genes are TRBV6-2 or TRBV6-3 and TRBJ2-5; 11 bases are shared with TRBD2. CDR1 and CDR2 (germline): MNHEY, SVGEGT. With 5 bases clipped from V and 5 bases from J, the junction kept 7 bases outside the gene matches. The CDR3 loop spans 15 amino acids. The CDR3 protein is CASSRGLADVETQYF. In nucleotides, the CDR3 is TGTGCCAGCAGTCGGGGACTAGCGGATGTCGAGACCCAGTACTTC.

The chain employs TRBV12-3 or TRBV12-4 and TRBJ2-1; D is unclear. V was shortened by 6 bases and J by 8 bases, with 11 bases between the two germline ends. This CDR3 has 12 amino acids. The CDR3 nucleotides read TGTGCCAGCAGCCCCACACGCGATGAGCAGTTCTTC. It is translated as CASSPTRDEQFF.

This chain connects TRBV5-1 to TRBJ1-1; no clear D gene. This CDR3 spans 12 amino acids. From germline, CDR1 is SGHRS and CDR2 YFSETQ. V lost 3 bases, J lost 4 bases, and 7 bases lay in between. The CDR3 loop is CASSSRGTEAFF. The CDR3 nucleotides read TGCGCCAGCAGCTCTCGAGGCACTGAAGCTTTCTTT. Supplemented by reference TRBV5-1 and TRBJ1-1, the full variable domain reads KAGVTQTPRYLIKTRGQQVTLSCSPISGHRSVSWYQQTPGQGLQFLFEYFSETQRNKGNFPGRFSGRQFSNSRSEMNVSTLELGDSALYLCASSSRGTEAFFGQGTRLTVV.

The chain recombines TRBV9 with TRBJ2-7, with 13 positions matching TRBD2. Germline trimming cut 4 bases from V and 7 bases from J; bases unmatched to any gene: 11. Germline lookup yields CDR1 SGDLS and CDR2 YYNGEE. The CDR3 runs to 16 residues. In DNA form, the CDR3 reads TGTGCCAGCAGCCGTACCGGGACTAGCGGGGTGGAGGAGCAGTACTTC. This codes for CASSRTGTSGVEEQYF.

The chain joins TRBV7-3 to TRBJ2-5, with TRBD2 as a possible D gene (6 bases). The length of the CDR3 is 15 residues. The germline CDR1 and CDR2 sequences are SGHTA and FQGTGA. V was trimmed by 5 bases and J by 5 bases, leaving 18 bases between them. The DNA for the CDR3 is TGTGCCAGCAGCCCGGGGTACACCGGGGGTGAGACCCAGTACTTC. This translates into CASSPGYTGGETQYF.

This clonotype is a singleton in its sample. This chain joins TRBV6-5 and TRBJ1-2; 11 bases are shared with TRBD1. Germline V lookup: CDR1 MNHEY, CDR2 SVGAGI. The CDR3 consists of 14 residues. V shed 2 bases, J shed 4 bases, and the junction held 0 bases outside the gene matches. CDR3 DNA: TGTGCCAGCAGTTACGGGACAGGGGGCTATGGCTACACCTTC. Protein product: CASSYGTGGYGYTF.

The chain couples TRBV6-1 to TRBJ1-6; unclear D gene. V was pared by 6 bases and J by 17 bases, with 17 bases between. There are 12 residues in the CDR3. The germline gives CDR1 MNHNS, CDR2 SASEGT. DNA of the CDR3: TGTGCCAGCAGCTCACATCGGACGGGTTTCCACTTT. Translation: CASSSHRTGFHF.

This clonotype has a single count. This chain joins TRBV7-9 and TRBJ2-7; TRBD1 might be the D (7 bases). The CDR3 runs 12 residues. Germline V gene data show CDR1 as SEHNR and CDR2 as FQNEAQ (reference sequence). Trimming pared 10 bases from V and 7 bases from J, leaving 17 bases between. The chain's CDR3 is CAIVDRAGEQYF. In DNA, the CDR3 is TGTGCCATAGTAGACAGGGCGGGGGAGCAGTACTTC.

This clonotype has a single count. The V gene is TRBV9, the J gene TRBJ1-1; no clear D gene. V dropped 3 bases and J dropped 3 bases, with 9 bases sitting between them. Germline V lookup: CDR1 SGDLS, CDR2 YYNGEE. The CDR3 runs 13 residues. The CDR3 is CASSGEGYTEAFF. The DNA of the CDR3 is TGTGCCAGCAGCGGAGAGGGATACACTGAAGCTTTCTTT.

This chain links TRBV10-3 with TRBJ2-2; the D is unclear. Germline CDR1 ENHRY, CDR2 SYGVKD. This CDR3 has 13 residues. Trimming pared 2 bases from V and 4 bases from J, leaving 5 bases between. In DNA, the CDR3 is TGTGCCATCAGTGAGGAGTTCACCGGGGAGCTGTTTTTT. Protein product: CAISEEFTGELFF.

V is TRBV30 and J is TRBJ2-3; 12 bases map to TRBD2. The CDR3 spans 17 residues. Germline loops: CDR1 GTSNPN, CDR2 SVGIG (reference sequence). Germline trimming cut 2 bases from V and 2 bases from J; bases unmatched to any gene: 8. The CDR3 coding sequence is TGTGCCTGGAGTCTACTAGCGGGGGGCCCGGACACAGATACGCAGTATTTT. Protein: CAWSLLAGGPDTDTQYF.

This chain links TRBV7-2 with TRBJ1-2, with no clear D. There are 13 residues in the CDR3. Germline V CDR1 and CDR2: SGHTA, FQGNSA. The V end was cut by 3 bases, the J end by 6 bases, with 11 bases between. In DNA form, the CDR3 reads TGTGCCAGCAGCTTGACTGATCCCAATGGCTACACCTTC. Translating it yields CASSLTDPNGYTF.

Worth noting for this clonotype: The germline gene is not matched at one end of the junction; a read error may be the cause. V gene TRBV11-2 combines with J gene TRBJ2-1; either TRBD1 or TRBD2 may fit D (7 bases each). Germline CDR1 is SGHAT and CDR2 is FQNNGV. The CDR3 sequence is 14 residues long. In DNA form, the CDR3 reads TGTGCCAGCAGTTTAGTGGGAGGGGGCGGTGAGCAGTTCTTC. Translation gives CASSLVGGGGEQFF.

The chain joins TRBV13 to TRBJ1-4; no reliable D call. From germline, CDR1 is PRHDT and CDR2 FYEKMQ (reference sequence). The CDR3 spans 13 residues. Deletions cut 6 bases from V and 8 bases from J, with 13 bases between. CDR3 loop: CASSRKPNEKLFF. CDR3 in DNA: TGTGCCAGCAGTCGAAAGCCGAACGAAAAACTGTTTTTT.